This T cell receptor (beta chain) was sequenced in a study of OX40 agonist ivuxolimab in advanced cancers. Assay used: immunoSEQ multiplex PCR; TCRdb lists only in-frame clones, some missing. The table records 50,000 to 60,000 clones, 85% to 90% of them present only once. Germline V CDR1 and CDR2: MNHEY, SMNVEV (reference sequence). The V and J ends lost 5 bases and 7 bases, in that order; junction bases with no gene match: 13. The CDR3 has 16 amino acids. V usage is TRBV27 and J usage is TRBJ2-1; 8 bases are a match to TRBD2. This TCR came from an adult with an advanced solid tumor such as melanoma, head and neck, liver or kidney cancer. The material was CD4+ or CD8+ T cells sorted from blood, obtained in a trial of the OX40 agonist ivuxolimab. The CDR3 DNA reads TGTGCCAGCAGTCGGTTTATTGCGGGGGGTTGGAATGAGCAGTTCTTC. It translates to CASSRFIAGGWNEQFF.